The entry below gives a single TCR beta chain sequence along with its context. Profiled with immunoSEQ multiplex PCR; TCRdb holds only in-frame clones, not every one. The sample shows approximately 90,000 clones, around 87% of them seen only once. This record comes from a study of blood T cell repertoires in COVID-19. Study-level background: From the United States, Italy and Spain came samples of acute and convalescent COVID-19.

V was pared by 1 base and J by 11 bases, with 11 bases between. Germline V gene sequence: CDR1 SGHNT, CDR2 YENEEA. The CDR3 length is 12 residues. The chain employs TRBV11-3 and TRBJ2-5, with D possibly being TRBD2 (6 bases). The source is a woman older than 75 with acute or convalescent COVID-19. Sequencing was performed on peripheral blood. CDR3 sequence reads: CASSLGSGVQYF. As DNA, the CDR3 is TGTGCCAGCAGCTTAGGTAGCGGCGTACAGTACTTC. The full variable domain, with the rest looked up from reference TRBV11-3 and TRBJ2-5, is EAGVVQSPRYKIIEKKQPVAFWCNPISGHNTLYWYLQNLGQGPELLIRYENEEAVDDSQLPKDRFSAERLKGVDSTLKIQPAELGDSAVYLCASSLGSGVQYFGPGTRLLVL.